The 8 T cell receptor beta chains reported below all come from one sample, sequenced in a study of persistence of HIV-infected CD4 T cells. The libraries were made with immunoSEQ version 4 in survey mode. This table comes from immunoSEQ multiplex PCR, and its TCRdb copy is limited to in-frame clones, with some not included. The table includes around 40,000 clones, more than 70% detected once. The antigens of these receptors remain unknown. Anti-CD3/anti-CD28 beads served as a nonspecific positive control stimulus. CD4+ T cells upregulating both CD40 ligand and CD69 were sorted as responding cells. Sequencing was performed on CD4+ T cells sorted from PBMCs after roughly 18-hour stimulation, taken from a patient who received antiretroviral therapy. The receptor source for this set is an adult man with HIV who was CMV-seropositive.

The chain links TRBV7-9 to TRBJ1-4; D ambiguous. This CDR3 contains 14 residues. Trimming took 3 bases from V and 8 from J, leaving 13 bases between them. Germline V gene data show CDR1 as SEHNR and CDR2 as FQNEAQ (reference sequence). CDR3 amino acids: CASSFREGGEKLFF. For the CDR3, the DNA is TGTGCCAGCAGCTTCCGCGAGGGCGGAGAAAAACTGTTTTTT.

The genes are TRBV5-4 and TRBJ1-1, with 7 bases lining up with TRBD1. V lost 0 bases to trimming and J lost 2 bases; unmatched junction nucleotides: 1. The CDR3 is 14 residues long. From germline, CDR1 is SGHNT and CDR2 YYREEE (reference sequence). In DNA form, the CDR3 reads TGTGCCAGCAGCTTGGACAGGGGAAACACTGAAGCTTTCTTT. Its translation: CASSLDRGNTEAFF. The whole variable domain, remainder taken from reference TRBV5-4 and TRBJ1-1, is ETGVTQSPTHLIKTRGQQVTLRCSSQSGHNTVSWYQQALGQGPQFIFQYYREEENGRGNFPPRFSGLQFPNYSSELNVNALELDDSALYLCASSLDRGNTEAFFGQGTRLTVV.

V is TRBV28 and J is TRBJ2-3; D is perhaps TRBD1 (5 bases). The germline V and J ends were trimmed by 6 bases and 7 bases, with 14 bases remaining between them. The germline gives CDR1 MDHEN, CDR2 SYDVKM. The CDR3 covers 13 residues. This CDR3 reads CASSVQGLHTQYF. The CDR3 nucleotides read TGTGCCAGCAGCGTCCAGGGATTGCATACGCAGTATTTT.

V usage is TRBV5-6 and J usage is TRBJ2-1; D is unclear. Trimming removed 0 bases at V and 8 bases at J, with 12 bases between. The CDR3 covers 14 residues. The germline gives CDR1 SGHDT, CDR2 YYEEEE. CDR3: CASSLAGSLHEQFF. Written as DNA, the CDR3 is TGTGCCAGCAGCTTGGCTGGTAGTCTACATGAGCAGTTCTTC. The full variable domain, in which reference TRBV5-6 and TRBJ2-1 provide the parts outside the CDR3, is DAGVTQSPTHLIKTRGQQVTLRCSPKSGHDTVSWYQQALGQGPQFIFQYYEEEERQRGNFPDRFSGHQFPNYSSELNVNALLLGDSALYLCASSLAGSLHEQFFGPGTRLTVL.

The CDR3 bases are TGTGCCAGCAGCGTCACAGCTGAGACGAGAAACACCATATATTTT. This codes for CASSVTAETRNTIYF. The J gene is TRBJ1-3, the V gene TRBV9; the D is unclear. Trimming removed 2 bases from V and 5 bases from J, with 14 bases in between. CDR3 length: 15 amino acids. Per the germline V gene, CDR1 is SGDLS and CDR2 is YYNGEE.

V gene TRBV28 combines with J gene TRBJ1-5; 9 bases are shared with TRBD1. CDR3 length: 14 amino acids. The germline CDR1 and CDR2 sequences are MDHEN and SYDVKM. After removal of 5 bases from V and 1 base from J, the junction contained 0 bases not matched to a gene. CDR3 sequence: CASSGTGSNQPQHF. CDR3 in DNA: TGTGCCAGCAGTGGGACAGGGAGCAATCAGCCCCAGCATTTT.

The chain has TRBV19 and TRBJ1-6; 9 bases map to TRBD1. This CDR3 has 16 amino acids. From germline, CDR1 is LNHDA and CDR2 SQIVND (reference sequence). With V trimmed by 1 base and J by 9 bases, 7 bases remained unmatched. CDR3 nucleotide sequence: TGTGCCAGTAGTATAGGTCAGGGGACAGGGACTTCACCCCTCCACTTT. It codes for CASSIGQGTGTSPLHF.

The rearrangement joins TRBV25-1 to TRBJ1-5; a possible D gene is TRBD1 (5 bases). Germline V gene sequence: CDR1 MGHDK, CDR2 SYGVNS. The V end lost 1 base, the J end lost 5 bases, and 12 bases lay between the germline ends. This CDR3 has 15 residues. The CDR3 DNA follows: TGTGCCAGCAGTGAATCCCAGACAGTTCATCAGCCCCAGCATTTT. Its protein is CASSESQTVHQPQHF.